Each of the 17 T cell receptor beta chains below was sequenced from the same sample in a study of tumor-infiltrating lymphocytes in oesophageal squamous cell carcinoma. TCRdb re-derived calls from the PCR reads in MiXCR, one entry per CDR3 protein. The sample lists around 23,000 distinct CDR3 sequences, 35% to 40% occurring once. Sequenced: esophageal tumor tissue. These receptors were obtained from a male donor with esophageal squamous cell carcinoma.

In this sample, this clonotype turned up many times. The chain joins TRBV5-1 to TRBJ2-5; TRBD1 is a possible D gene (6 bases). Germline V gene sequence: CDR1 SGHRS, CDR2 YFSETQ. Trimming stripped 2 bases from V and 5 bases from J, with 16 bases between. The length of the CDR3 is 15 residues. This CDR3 is CASSFGQQGLETQYF. For the CDR3, the DNA is TGCGCCAGCAGCTTTGGCCAACAGGGTTTGGAGACCCAGTACTTC.

The J gene is TRBJ1-3, the V gene TRBV5-1; a weak D match, TRBD1 (5 bases). Trimming shortened V by 1 base and J by 3 bases, and 11 bases separated the two germline ends. CDR1 SGHRS and CDR2 YFSETQ come from the germline V gene. This CDR3 is 15 amino acids long. The CDR3 sequence is CASSLLGGGGNTIYF. The CDR3 bases are TGCGCCAGCAGCTTGCTTGGGGGAGGTGGAAACACCATATATTTT. The full variable domain, rest sourced from reference TRBV5-1 and TRBJ1-3, is KAGVTQTPRYLIKTRGQQVTLSCSPISGHRSVSWYQQTPGQGLQFLFEYFSETQRNKGNFPGRFSGRQFSNSRSEMNVSTLELGDSALYLCASSLLGGGGNTIYFGEGSWLTVV.

At least ten counts were recorded for this clonotype. The chain is built from TRBV28 and TRBJ2-1; D unclear. Trimming removed 1 base at V and 7 bases at J, with 11 bases between. The CDR3 is made up of 14 amino acids. Germline CDR1 MDHEN, CDR2 SYDVKM. The chain's CDR3 is CASSLSPSGNEQFF. CDR3 in DNA: TGTGCCAGCAGTTTATCCCCCTCTGGGAATGAGCAGTTCTTC. The variable domain in full, completed from reference TRBV28 and TRBJ2-1, reads DVKVTQSSRYLVKRTGEKVFLECVQDMDHENMFWYRQDPGLGLRLIYFSYDVKMKEKGDIPEGYSVSREKKERFSLILESASTNQTSMYLCASSLSPSGNEQFFGPGTRLTVL.

This clonotype showed up just a few times. The chain joins TRBV24-1 to TRBJ1-2; TRBD1 matches at 8 bases. The last part of the DNA fits TRBJ2-1 better; the J call may be wrong. From germline, CDR1 is KGHDR and CDR2 SFDVKD. The CDR3 has 15 amino acids. DNA of the CDR3: TGTGCCACCGCTATGACAGGGGATAGCTACAATGAGCAGTTCTTC. Amino acid sequence: CATAMTGDSYNEQFF.

On this clonotype: Without the conserved terminal phenylalanine or tryptophan, this CDR3 likely stems from a read error. The limits of the CDR3 on the DNA are not certain, so only TCRdb's listed CDR3 is given. V gene TRBV11-1 combines with J gene TRBJ2-7. Germline assignment: CDR1 SGHAT and CDR2 FQDESV (reference sequence). The CDR3 sequence runs 15 residues, both termini included. The CDR3 reads CASSSSPNYGYTFGS.

This clonotype was seen only once. The chain couples TRBV6-6 to TRBJ2-1, with D unclear. The J call could be wrong; TRBJ2-5 is a better fit for the DNA end. CDR1 and CDR2 (germline): MNHNY, SVGAGI (reference sequence). The CDR3 has 13 amino acids. The CDR3 nucleotides read TGTGCCAGCAGTGTATCGGCCCAAGAGACCCAGTACTTC. Its protein is CASSVSAQETQYF.

Note on this clonotype: Since no conserved phenylalanine or tryptophan closes the CDR3, a read error is the likely cause. The DNA is omitted, as the CDR3 cannot be located on it reliably, and the CDR3 follows TCRdb's listing. The chain has TRBV7-2 and TRBJ2-7; the D segment call TRBD2 is taken from the table without a DNA check. The CDR3 length equals 8 residues, ends included. Germline V gives CDR1 SGHTA, CDR2 FQGNSA. Here the CDR3 reads CASSLSLA.

Regarding this clonotype: This could be a read error, since a much larger clone is one nucleotide away. The chain is built from TRBV29-1 and TRBJ2-1; maybe TRBD1 (6 bases). The DNA end favors TRBJ2-7, so the J call may be wrong. CDR3 length: 16 residues. Germline V lookup: CDR1 SQVTM, CDR2 ANQGSEA. The CDR3: CSVEGDTRKSYNEQYF. The CDR3 bases are TGCAGCGTTGAAGGGGACACCCGAAAATCCTACAATGAGCAGTACTTC.

About this clonotype itself: The CDR3 ends on some other residue instead of the conserved phenylalanine or tryptophan, so this is likely a read error. It is unclear where the CDR3 begins or ends on the DNA, so no DNA is shown, and the CDR3 is as TCRdb lists it. The J gene is TRBJ2-5, the V gene TRBV6-1; the table's D call TRBD2 went unverified against the DNA. Germline loops: CDR1 MNHNS, CDR2 SASEGT. The CDR3 totals 16 residues, both ends included. This CDR3 is CASSPGMGKVALHFGN.

The chain couples TRBV28 to TRBJ2-5, with a tentative D call TRBD2 (7 bases). The DNA matches TRBJ2-1 better at its end, which makes the J call doubtful. The CDR3 covers 13 residues. Germline CDR1 is MDHEN and CDR2 is SYDVKM. CDR3 region: CASSLGGRNEQFF. CDR3 in DNA: TGTGCCAGCAGTTTGGGGGGGCGCAATGAGCAGTTCTTC.

In this sample, this clonotype turned up many times. This chain joins TRBV28 and TRBJ2-1; 8 positions match TRBD2. Germline CDR1 and CDR2: MDHEN and SYDVKM. This CDR3 region has 19 residues. The V segment lost 3 bases and the J segment 3 bases; nucleotides outside the gene matches: 16. The CDR3 spells CASSFPRALSSGGYNEQFF. In nucleotides, the CDR3 is TGTGCCAGCAGTTTCCCCCGGGCTCTTTCAAGCGGGGGCTACAATGAGCAGTTCTTC.

As DNA, the CDR3 is TGTGCCAGCAGCTTCGCGACAGTTCATTCACCCCTCCACTTT. This sequence encodes CASSFATVHSPLHF. J is TRBJ1-6 and V is TRBV7-4, with a possible D match to TRBD1 (5 bases). The CDR3 loop spans 14 amino acids. V was clipped by 3 bases and J by 8 bases, with 11 bases between them. CDR1 SGHVT and CDR2 SQSDAQ come from the germline V gene.

This clonotype was counted many times. This rearrangement joins TRBV6-4 to TRBJ2-3; 8 bases are shared with TRBD1. Germline CDR1 MRHNA, CDR2 SNTAGT. This CDR3 has 15 amino acids. The ends lost 6 bases at V and 0 bases at J; junction bases unmatched: 5. The CDR3 DNA sequence: TGTGCCAGCAGAAGACAGGGGAGAAGCACAGATACGCAGTATTTT. It specifies CASRRQGRSTDTQYF.

V is TRBV7-3 and J is TRBJ2-7; TRBD2 aligns across 10 bases. The J call may be faulty, since TRBJ2-1 better matches the DNA end. Looked up from germline, CDR1 is SGHTA and CDR2 is FQGTGA. The CDR3 contains 17 residues. Here the CDR3 DNA reads TGTGCCAGCAGCTTTGTAGCGGGGGGCACTAGCACAGATACGCAGTTCTTC. As protein: CASSFVAGGTSTDTQFF.

CDR3 sequence: CASTPYDSGLAFF. CDR3 DNA: TGTGCCAGCACCCCTTACGATTCAGGGCTAGCTTTCTTT. This chain uses TRBV28 with TRBJ1-1, with D maybe TRBD1 (5 bases). The germline V gene has CDR1 MDHEN and CDR2 SYDVKM. The ends were cut back, 7 bases at V and 10 bases at J, with 19 bases in the middle. The CDR3 consists of 13 residues. The variable domain in full, completed from reference TRBV28 and TRBJ1-1, reads DVKVTQSSRYLVKRTGEKVFLECVQDMDHENMFWYRQDPGLGLRLIYFSYDVKMKEKGDIPEGYSVSREKKERFSLILESASTNQTSMYLCASTPYDSGLAFFGQGTRLTVV.

A few counts support this clonotype. V gene TRBV19 combines with J gene TRBJ1-3, with D possibly being TRBD1 (6 bases). Germline V gene sequence: CDR1 LNHDA, CDR2 SQIVND (reference sequence). Trimming shortened V by 5 bases and J by 0 bases, and 14 bases separated the two germline ends. The CDR3 extends over 16 amino acids. CDR3 in DNA: TGTGCCAGTAGTTTGATGGGACAAAACTCTGGAAACACCATATATTTT. Its translation: CASSLMGQNSGNTIYF.

In its sample, this clonotype was seen many times. The chain has TRBV6-1 and TRBJ2-7; the D is unclear. This CDR3 has 9 amino acids. Germline V gives CDR1 MNHNS, CDR2 SASEGT. The V end lost 7 bases, the J end lost 5 bases, and 3 bases lay between the germline ends. The CDR3: CASTNEQYF. CDR3 in DNA: TGTGCCAGCACTAACGAGCAGTACTTC.